The following is a T cell receptor beta chain sequence with its context. Antigen unknown. The data belong to a study of tumor-infiltrating lymphocytes in localized non-small cell lung cancer. The wider study: Each patient gave resected tumor and non-adjacent uninvolved lung tissue. Whole-study results and caveats: Recurrence-free survival showed no association with tumor T-cell fraction. T-cell fraction did not differ between immunotypes IM1 and IM2.

The germline V gene has CDR1 KGHSH and CDR2 LQKENI. The CDR3 runs 15 residues. V lost 0 bases and J lost 4, with 11 bases in between. Using immunoSEQ multiplex PCR, the repertoire was profiled, and TCRdb retains in-frame clones only, with some absent. The sample includes roughly 16,000 clones, roughly three quarters of them seen just once. The sequencing input was lung tumor tissue. The TCR originated in a human donor with non-small cell lung cancer. The rearrangement uses TRBV18 and TRBJ2-3; D may be TRBD1 or TRBD2 (5 bases each). The CDR3 bases are TGTGCCAGCTCACCACCGGTGCAGGGACCAGATACGCAGTATTTT. Its translation: CASSPPVQGPDTQYF.